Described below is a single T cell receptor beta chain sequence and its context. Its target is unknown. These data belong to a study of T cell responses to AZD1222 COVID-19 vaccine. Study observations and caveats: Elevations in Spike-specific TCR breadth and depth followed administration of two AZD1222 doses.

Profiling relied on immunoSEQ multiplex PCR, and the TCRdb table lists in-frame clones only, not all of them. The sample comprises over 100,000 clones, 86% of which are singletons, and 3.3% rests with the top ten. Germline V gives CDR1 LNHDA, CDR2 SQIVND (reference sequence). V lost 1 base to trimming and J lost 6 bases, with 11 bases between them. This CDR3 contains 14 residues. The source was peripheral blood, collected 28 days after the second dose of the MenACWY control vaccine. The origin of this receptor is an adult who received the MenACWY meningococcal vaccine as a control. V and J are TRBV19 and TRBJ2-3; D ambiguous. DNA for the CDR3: TGTGCCAGTAGTATAGTCCAATCCGCTGATACGCAGTATTTT. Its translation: CASSIVQSADTQYF. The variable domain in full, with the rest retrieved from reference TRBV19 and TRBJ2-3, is DGGITQSPKYLFRKEGQNVTLSCEQNLNHDAMYWYRQDPGQGLRLIYYSQIVNDFQKGDIAEGYSVSREKKESFPLTVTSAQKNPTAFYLCASSIVQSADTQYFGPGTRLTVL.